This T cell receptor beta chain was recorded in a study of beta chain features in type 1 diabetes. Findings and limits, study-wide: Type 1 diabetes patients showed a moderate but significant shortening of TCRB CDR3s in all four CD4+ subsets.

Investigators reverse transcribed all isolated RNA, so they sequenced expressed TCRB transcripts. Assay: immunoSEQ multiplex PCR; the TCRdb copy retains only in-frame clones and omits some. This sample has about 48,000 clones, with 42% found just once. From germline, CDR1 is SGHRS and CDR2 YFSETQ. The CDR3 has 18 amino acids. With V trimmed by 2 bases and J by 0 bases, 9 bases remained unmatched. On this clone: The target antigen is unknown.

Specimen: Tregs from blood. This TCR derives from a young man with type 1 diabetes. The J gene is TRBJ2-1, the V gene TRBV5-1; 9 bases agree with TRBD2. The CDR3 nucleotides read TGCGCCAGCAGCTTTCTAGCGGGAAACTTAGGCTCCTACAATGAGCAGTTCTTC. Amino acid sequence: CASSFLAGNLGSYNEQFF.